The clone carrying this T cell receptor (beta chain) showed up many times. Its target is unknown. TCRdb recomputed calls from the 5' RACE reads with MiXCR, one row per CDR3 protein. The sample lists around 50,000 distinct CDR3 sequences, approximately 7% seen once, with 25% to 30% in the top ten. This CDR3 spans 12 amino acids. The V end was cut by 11 bases, the J end by 5 bases, with 12 bases between. This record comes from a study of T cells after yellow fever vaccination. Study-wide background: Researchers used SMART-Seq v4 Ultra Low Input to prepare fractions that had low cell numbers.

Notes on the study in general: Peaking on day 5 versus 15, the secondary response was faster but weaker.

The input for sequencing was CD8+ T cells sorted from PBMCs, taken less than 18 days after the first yellow fever vaccination. The source is a man aged 18-30 years who received the YFV17D yellow fever vaccine. This sequence joins TRBV12-3 or TRBV12-4 and TRBJ2-2; perhaps TRBD1 as D (5 bases). The chain's CDR3 is CALGKGTGELFF. Written as DNA, the CDR3 is TGTGCCCTGGGAAAGGGGACCGGGGAGCTGTTTTTT.